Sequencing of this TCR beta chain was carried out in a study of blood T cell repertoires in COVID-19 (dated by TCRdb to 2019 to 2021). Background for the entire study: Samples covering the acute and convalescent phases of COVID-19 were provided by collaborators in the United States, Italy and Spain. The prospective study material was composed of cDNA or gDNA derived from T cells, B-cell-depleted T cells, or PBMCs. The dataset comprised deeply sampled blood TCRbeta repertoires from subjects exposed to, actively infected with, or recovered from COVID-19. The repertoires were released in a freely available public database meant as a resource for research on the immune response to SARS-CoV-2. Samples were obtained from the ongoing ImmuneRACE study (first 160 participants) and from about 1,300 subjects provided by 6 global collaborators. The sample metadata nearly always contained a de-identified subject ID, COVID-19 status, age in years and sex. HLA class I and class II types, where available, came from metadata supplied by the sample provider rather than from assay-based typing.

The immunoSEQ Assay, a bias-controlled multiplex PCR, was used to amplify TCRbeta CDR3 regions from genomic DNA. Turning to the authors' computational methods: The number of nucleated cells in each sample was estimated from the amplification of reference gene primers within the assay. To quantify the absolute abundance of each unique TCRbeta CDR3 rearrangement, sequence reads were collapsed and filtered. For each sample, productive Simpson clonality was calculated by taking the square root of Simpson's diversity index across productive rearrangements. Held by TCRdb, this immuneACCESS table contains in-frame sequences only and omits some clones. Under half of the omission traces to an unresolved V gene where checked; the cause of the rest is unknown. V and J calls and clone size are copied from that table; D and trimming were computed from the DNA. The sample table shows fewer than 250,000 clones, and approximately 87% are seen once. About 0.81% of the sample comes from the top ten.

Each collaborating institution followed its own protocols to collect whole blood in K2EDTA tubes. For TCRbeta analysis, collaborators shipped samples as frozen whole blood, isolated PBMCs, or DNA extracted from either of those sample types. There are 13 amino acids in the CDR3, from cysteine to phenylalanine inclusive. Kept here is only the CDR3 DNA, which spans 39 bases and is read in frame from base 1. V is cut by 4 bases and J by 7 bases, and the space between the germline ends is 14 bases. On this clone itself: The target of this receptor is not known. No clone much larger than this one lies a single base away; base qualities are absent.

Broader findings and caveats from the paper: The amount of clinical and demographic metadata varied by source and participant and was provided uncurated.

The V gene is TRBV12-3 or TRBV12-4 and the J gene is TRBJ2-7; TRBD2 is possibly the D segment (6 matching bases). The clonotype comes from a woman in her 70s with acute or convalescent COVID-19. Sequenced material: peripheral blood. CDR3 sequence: CASSSSLAWEQYF. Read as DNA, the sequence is TGTGCCAGCAGTTCCTCTCTAGCGTGGGAGCAGTACTTC.